These T cell receptor beta chains were read from a single sample in a study of cytomegalovirus exposure and HLA in healthy donors. Repertoires were generated with immunoSEQ multiplex PCR, while TCRdb's copy carries only in-frame clones and drops some. In the table there are about 250,000 clones, 85% to 90% of which are singletons. Sequenced material: PBMCs. These receptors were collected from a man younger than 35 in good health and CMV-seronegative. Each CDR3 is given with its conserved first and last residue. Fields, in order: V gene, J gene, CDR3 protein.

v_gene: TRBV6-5
j_gene: TRBJ1-1
CDR3aa: CASSYAGSFYKDAFF

v_gene: TRBV18
j_gene: TRBJ1-3
CDR3aa: CASSPAEAFSGNTIYF

v_gene: TRBV7-9
j_gene: TRBJ2-5
CDR3aa: CASILGTGYKETQYF

v_gene: TRBV19
j_gene: TRBJ1-5
CDR3aa: CASNGPSGGRRQPQHF

v_gene: TRBV7-2
j_gene: TRBJ2-3
CDR3aa: CASSSRGATPDTQYF

v_gene: TRBV28
j_gene: TRBJ2-7
CDR3aa: CASSFYLSGLAYEQYF

v_gene: TRBV4-3
j_gene: TRBJ2-1
CDR3aa: CASSQYTPDSVYNEQFF

v_gene: TRBV9
j_gene: TRBJ1-1
CDR3aa: CASSVGGRTNTEAFF

v_gene: TRBV19
j_gene: TRBJ1-2
CDR3aa: CASSTMEGNYGYTF

v_gene: TRBV6-7
j_gene: TRBJ1-4
CDR3aa: CASSTPTPRGRYENEKLFF

v_gene: TRBV27
j_gene: TRBJ1-1
CDR3aa: CASRISQNTEAFF

v_gene: TRBV4-2
j_gene: TRBJ2-2
CDR3aa: CASSQNPGSENTGELFF

v_gene: TRBV18
j_gene: TRBJ2-3
CDR3aa: CASSPLTSTDTQYF

v_gene: TRBV27
j_gene: TRBJ2-7
CDR3aa: CASSRRDRLFEQYF

v_gene: TRBV4-1
j_gene: TRBJ2-5
CDR3aa: CASSQVRETQYF

v_gene: TRBV4-1
j_gene: TRBJ1-1
CDR3aa: CASSQRGTGNTEAFF

v_gene: TRBV11-2
j_gene: TRBJ1-1
CDR3aa: CASLRDRATEAFF

v_gene: TRBV6-1
j_gene: TRBJ1-1
CDR3aa: CASSEGYRGRFTEAFF